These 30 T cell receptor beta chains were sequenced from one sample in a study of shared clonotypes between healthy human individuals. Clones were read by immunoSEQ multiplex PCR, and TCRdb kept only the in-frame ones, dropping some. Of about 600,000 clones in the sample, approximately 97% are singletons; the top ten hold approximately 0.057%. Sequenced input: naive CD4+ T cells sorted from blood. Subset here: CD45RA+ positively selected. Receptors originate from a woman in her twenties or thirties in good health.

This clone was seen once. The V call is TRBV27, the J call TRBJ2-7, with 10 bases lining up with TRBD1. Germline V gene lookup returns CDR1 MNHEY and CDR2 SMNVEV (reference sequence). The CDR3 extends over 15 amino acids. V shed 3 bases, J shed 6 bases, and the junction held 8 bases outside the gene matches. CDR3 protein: CASSFTGQGLGEQYF. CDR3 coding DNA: TGTGCCAGCAGTTTCACGGGACAGGGGCTAGGCGAGCAGTACTTC.

DNA of the CDR3: TGTGCCAGCAGCTTAGTCCACTACGAGCAGTACTTC. It is translated as CASSLVHYEQYF. V usage is TRBV7-2 and J usage is TRBJ2-5; D unresolved. The DNA end lines up better with TRBJ2-7; the J call may be wrong. Looked up from germline, CDR1 is SGHTA and CDR2 is FQGNSA. This CDR3 contains 12 residues.

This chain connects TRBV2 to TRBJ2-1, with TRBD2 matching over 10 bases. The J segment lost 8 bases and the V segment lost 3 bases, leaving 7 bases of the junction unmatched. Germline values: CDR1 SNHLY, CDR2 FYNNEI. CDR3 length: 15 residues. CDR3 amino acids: CASSEGAGGPYEQFF. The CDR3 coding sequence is TGTGCCAGCAGTGAGGGAGCGGGAGGGCCATATGAGCAGTTCTTC.

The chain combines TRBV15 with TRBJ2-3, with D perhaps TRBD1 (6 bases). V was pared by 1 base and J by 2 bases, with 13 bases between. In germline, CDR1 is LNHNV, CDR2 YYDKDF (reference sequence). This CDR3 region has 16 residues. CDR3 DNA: TGTGCCACCAGCAGAGGGATTGGACAGTACACAGATACGCAGTATTTT. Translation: CATSRGIGQYTDTQYF.

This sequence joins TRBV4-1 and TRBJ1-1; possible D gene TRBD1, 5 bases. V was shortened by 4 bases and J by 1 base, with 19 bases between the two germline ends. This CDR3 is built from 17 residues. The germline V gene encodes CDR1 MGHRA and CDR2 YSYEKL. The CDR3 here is CASSPLGGRGSNTEAFF. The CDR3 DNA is TGCGCCAGCAGCCCCCTTGGGGGAAGGGGATCGAACACTGAAGCTTTCTTT.

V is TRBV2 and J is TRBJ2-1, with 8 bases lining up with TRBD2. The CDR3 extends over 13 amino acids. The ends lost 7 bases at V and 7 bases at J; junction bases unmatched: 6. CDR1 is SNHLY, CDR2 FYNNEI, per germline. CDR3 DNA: TGTGCCAGCACCCGACTAGCGAGGAATGAGCAGTTCTTC. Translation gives CASTRLARNEQFF.

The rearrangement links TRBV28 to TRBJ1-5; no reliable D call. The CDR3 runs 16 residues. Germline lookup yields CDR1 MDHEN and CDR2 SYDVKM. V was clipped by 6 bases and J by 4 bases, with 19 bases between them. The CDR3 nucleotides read TGTGCCAGCAGCCGTAACAACCGGGTTAAAAATCAGCCCCAGCATTTT. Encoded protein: CASSRNNRVKNQPQHF.

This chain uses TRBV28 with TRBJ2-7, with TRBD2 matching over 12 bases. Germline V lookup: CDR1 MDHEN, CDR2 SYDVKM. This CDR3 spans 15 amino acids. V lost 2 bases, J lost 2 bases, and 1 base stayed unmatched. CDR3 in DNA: TGTGCCAGCAGTTTAAGACTAGCGGGGGCCTACGAGCAGTACTTC. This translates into CASSLRLAGAYEQYF.

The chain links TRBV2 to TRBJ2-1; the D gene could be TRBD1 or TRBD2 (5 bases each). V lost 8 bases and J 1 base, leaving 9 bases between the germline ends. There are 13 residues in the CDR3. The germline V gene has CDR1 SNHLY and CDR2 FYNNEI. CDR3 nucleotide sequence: TGTGCCAGCGGGGACGGATCCTACAATGAGCAGTTCTTC. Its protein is CASGDGSYNEQFF.

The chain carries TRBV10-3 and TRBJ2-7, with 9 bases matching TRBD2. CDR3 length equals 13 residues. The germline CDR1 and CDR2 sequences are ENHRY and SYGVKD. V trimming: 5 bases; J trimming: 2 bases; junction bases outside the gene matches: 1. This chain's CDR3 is CAISQREAYEQYF. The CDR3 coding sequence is TGTGCCATCAGTCAGCGGGAGGCCTACGAGCAGTACTTC.

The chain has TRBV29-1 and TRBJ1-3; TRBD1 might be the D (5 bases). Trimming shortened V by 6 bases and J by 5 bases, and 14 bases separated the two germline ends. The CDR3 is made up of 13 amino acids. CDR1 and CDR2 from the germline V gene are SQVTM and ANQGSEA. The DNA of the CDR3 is TGCAGCGTGAAGTTTGGGGGACGAAACACCATATATTTT. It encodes CSVKFGGRNTIYF. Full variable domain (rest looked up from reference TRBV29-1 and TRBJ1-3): SAVISQKPSRDICQRGTSLTIQCQVDSQVTMMFWYRQQPGQSLTLIATANQGSEATYESGFVIDKFPISRPNLTFSTLTVSNMSPEDSSIYLCSVKFGGRNTIYFGEGSWLTVV.

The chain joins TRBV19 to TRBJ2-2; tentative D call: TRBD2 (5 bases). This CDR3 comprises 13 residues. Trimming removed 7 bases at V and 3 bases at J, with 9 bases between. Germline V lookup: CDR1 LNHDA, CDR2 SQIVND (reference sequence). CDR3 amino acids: CASKDSDTGELFF. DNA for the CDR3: TGTGCCAGTAAGGACTCAGACACCGGGGAGCTGTTTTTT.

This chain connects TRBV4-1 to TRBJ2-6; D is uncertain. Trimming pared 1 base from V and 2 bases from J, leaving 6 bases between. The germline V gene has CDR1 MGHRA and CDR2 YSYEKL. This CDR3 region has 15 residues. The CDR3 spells CASSQAQPGANVLTF. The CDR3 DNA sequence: TGCGCCAGCAGCCAAGCACAGCCTGGGGCCAACGTCCTGACTTTC.

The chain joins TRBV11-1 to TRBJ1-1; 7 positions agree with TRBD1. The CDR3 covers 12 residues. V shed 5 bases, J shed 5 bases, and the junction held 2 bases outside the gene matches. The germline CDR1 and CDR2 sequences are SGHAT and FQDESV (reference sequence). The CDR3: CASSPGQTEAFF. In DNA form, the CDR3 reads TGTGCCAGCAGCCCGGGACAGACTGAAGCTTTCTTT. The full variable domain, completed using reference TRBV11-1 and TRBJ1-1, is EAEVAQSPRYKITEKSQAVAFWCDPISGHATLYWYRQILGQGPELLVQFQDESVVDDSQLPKDRFSAERLKGVDSTLKIQPAELGDSAMYLCASSPGQTEAFFGQGTRLTVV.

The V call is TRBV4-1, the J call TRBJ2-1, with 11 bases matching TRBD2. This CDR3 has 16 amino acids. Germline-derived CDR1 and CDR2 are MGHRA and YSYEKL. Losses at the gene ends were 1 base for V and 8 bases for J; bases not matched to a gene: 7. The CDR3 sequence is CASSQALAGGQYEQFF. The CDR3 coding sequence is TGCGCCAGCAGCCAAGCCCTAGCGGGAGGTCAGTATGAGCAGTTCTTC.

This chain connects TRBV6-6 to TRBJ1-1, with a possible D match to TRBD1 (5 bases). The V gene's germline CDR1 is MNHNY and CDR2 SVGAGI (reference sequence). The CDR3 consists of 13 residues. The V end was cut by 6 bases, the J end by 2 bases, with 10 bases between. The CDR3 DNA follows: TGTGCCAGCAGGCCGGGACTTAACACTGAAGCTTTCTTT. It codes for CASRPGLNTEAFF.

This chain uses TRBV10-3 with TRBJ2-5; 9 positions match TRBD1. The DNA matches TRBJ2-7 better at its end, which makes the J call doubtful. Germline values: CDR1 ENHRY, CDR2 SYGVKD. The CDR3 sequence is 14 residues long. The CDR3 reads CAISKQGAEYEQYF. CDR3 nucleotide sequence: TGTGCCATCAGTAAACAGGGGGCCGAGTACGAGCAGTACTTC.

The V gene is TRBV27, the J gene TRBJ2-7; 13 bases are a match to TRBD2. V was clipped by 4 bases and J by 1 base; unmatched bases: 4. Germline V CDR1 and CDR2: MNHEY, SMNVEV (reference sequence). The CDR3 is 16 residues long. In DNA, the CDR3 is TGTGCCAGCAGTTGGACTAGCGGGAGTAGTTCCTACGAGCAGTACTTC. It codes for CASSWTSGSSSYEQYF.

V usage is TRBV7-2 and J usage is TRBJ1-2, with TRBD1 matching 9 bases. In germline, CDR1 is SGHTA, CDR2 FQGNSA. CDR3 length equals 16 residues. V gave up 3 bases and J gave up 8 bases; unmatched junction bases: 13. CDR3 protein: CASSFTYSGTGKGYTF. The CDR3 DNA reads TGTGCCAGCAGCTTCACCTACTCCGGGACAGGGAAGGGCTACACCTTC.

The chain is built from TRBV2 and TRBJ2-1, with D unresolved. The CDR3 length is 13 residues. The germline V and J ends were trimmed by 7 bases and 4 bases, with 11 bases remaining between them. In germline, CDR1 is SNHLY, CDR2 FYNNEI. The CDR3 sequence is CASNEDLYNEQFF. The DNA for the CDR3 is TGTGCCAGCAACGAAGACTTATACAATGAGCAGTTCTTC.

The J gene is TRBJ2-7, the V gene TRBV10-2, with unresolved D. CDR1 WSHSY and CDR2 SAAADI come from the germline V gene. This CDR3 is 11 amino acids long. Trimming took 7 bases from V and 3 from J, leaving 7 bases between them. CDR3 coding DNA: TGCGCCAGCACCGCAAACTACGAGCAGTACTTC. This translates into CASTANYEQYF.

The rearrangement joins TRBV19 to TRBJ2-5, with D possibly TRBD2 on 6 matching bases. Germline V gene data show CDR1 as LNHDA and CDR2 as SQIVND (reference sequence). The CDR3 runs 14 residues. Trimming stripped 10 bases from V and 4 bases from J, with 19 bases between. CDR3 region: CATAGPGLGETQYF. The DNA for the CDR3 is TGTGCCACCGCGGGGCCGGGCCTGGGAGAGACCCAGTACTTC.

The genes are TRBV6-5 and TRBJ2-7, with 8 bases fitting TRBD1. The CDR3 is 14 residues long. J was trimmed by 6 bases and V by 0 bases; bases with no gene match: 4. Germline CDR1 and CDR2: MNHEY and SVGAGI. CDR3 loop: CASSYSRQGFEQYF. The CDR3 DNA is TGTGCCAGCAGTTACTCGAGACAGGGGTTCGAGCAGTACTTC.

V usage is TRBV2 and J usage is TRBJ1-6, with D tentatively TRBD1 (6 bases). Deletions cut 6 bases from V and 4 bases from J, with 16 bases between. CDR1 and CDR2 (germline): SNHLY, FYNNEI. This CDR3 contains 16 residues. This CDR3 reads CASRNRATTYNSPLHF. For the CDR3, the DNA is TGTGCCAGCAGAAACAGGGCCACCACTTATAATTCACCCCTCCACTTT.

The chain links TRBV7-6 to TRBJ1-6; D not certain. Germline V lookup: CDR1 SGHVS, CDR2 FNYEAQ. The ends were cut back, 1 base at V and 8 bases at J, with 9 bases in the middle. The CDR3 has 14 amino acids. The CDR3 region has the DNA TGTGCCAGCAGCTTAGGTATCAAGGATTCACCCCTCCACTTT. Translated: CASSLGIKDSPLHF.

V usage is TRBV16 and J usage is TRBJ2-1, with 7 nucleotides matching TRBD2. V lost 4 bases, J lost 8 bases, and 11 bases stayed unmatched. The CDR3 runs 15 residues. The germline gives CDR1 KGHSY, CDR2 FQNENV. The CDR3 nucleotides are TGTGCCAGCAGCCCCCAAAGCGGGACCCCTCATGAGCAGTTCTTC. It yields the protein CASSPQSGTPHEQFF. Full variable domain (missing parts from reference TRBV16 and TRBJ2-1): GEEVAQTPKHLVRGEGQKAKLYCAPIKGHSYVFWYQQVLKNEFKFLISFQNENVFDETGMPKERFSAKCLPNSPCSLEIQATKLEDSAVYFCASSPQSGTPHEQFFGPGTRLTVL.

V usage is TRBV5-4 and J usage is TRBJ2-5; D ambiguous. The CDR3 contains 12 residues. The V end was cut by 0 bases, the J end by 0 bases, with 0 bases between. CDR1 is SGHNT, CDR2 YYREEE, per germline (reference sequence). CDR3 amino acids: CASSLDQETQYF. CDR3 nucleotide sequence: TGTGCCAGCAGCTTGGACCAAGAGACCCAGTACTTC.

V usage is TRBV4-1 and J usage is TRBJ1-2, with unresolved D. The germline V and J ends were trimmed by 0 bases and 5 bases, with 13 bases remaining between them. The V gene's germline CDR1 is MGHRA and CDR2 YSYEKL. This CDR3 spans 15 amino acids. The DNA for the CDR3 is TGCGCCAGCAGCCAAGACTGGGCAGGAGAATATGGCTACACCTTC. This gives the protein CASSQDWAGEYGYTF.

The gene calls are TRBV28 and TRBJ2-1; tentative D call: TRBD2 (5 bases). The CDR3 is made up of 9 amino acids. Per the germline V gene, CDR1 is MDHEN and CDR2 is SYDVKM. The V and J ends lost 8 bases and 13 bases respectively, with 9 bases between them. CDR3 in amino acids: CASGGSQFF. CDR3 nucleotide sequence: TGTGCCAGCGGCGGGTCTCAGTTCTTC. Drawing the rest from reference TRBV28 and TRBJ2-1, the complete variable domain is DVKVTQSSRYLVKRTGEKVFLECVQDMDHENMFWYRQDPGLGLRLIYFSYDVKMKEKGDIPEGYSVSREKKERFSLILESASTNQTSMYLCASGGSQFFGPGTRLTVL.

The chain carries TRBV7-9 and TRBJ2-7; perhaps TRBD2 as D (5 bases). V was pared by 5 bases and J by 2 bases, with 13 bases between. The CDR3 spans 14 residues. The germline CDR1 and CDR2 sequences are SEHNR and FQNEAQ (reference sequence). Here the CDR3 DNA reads TGTGCCAGCAGCCCGGATCGGGGTGCCTACGAGCAGTACTTC. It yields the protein CASSPDRGAYEQYF.